These 8 T cell receptor beta chains were sequenced from one sample in a study of CD8 T cells in ankylosing spondylitis (dated by TCRdb to the late 2010s). Library generation was performed with 5' RACE. Sequencing instrument: Illumina HiSeq 2500. The public reads were reprocessed in TCRdb via fastp at Q25 and MiXCR, keeping in-frame beta chains. When rows share a CDR3 protein, they turn into one entry using the most common DNA and genes. Counted in this sample were a few hundred thousand distinct CDR3 sequences; 20% of them appeared once. The ten top clones hold around 12% of the sample. Material: blood, either unsorted or a sorted T cell fraction (not recorded which). Receptors originate from a male donor with ankylosing spondylitis or in good health (not recorded which).

This clonotype has only a few counts. The V and J genes are TRBV4-1 and TRBJ2-7, with D perhaps matching TRBD1 (6 bases). The germline gives CDR1 MGHRA, CDR2 YSYEKL. The CDR3 contains 14 residues. The V gene lost 1 base and the J gene lost 4 bases, with 11 bases spanning the gap. CDR3 in amino acids: CASSQGPRGYEQYF. CDR3 coding DNA: TGCGCCAGCAGCCAAGGACCCAGGGGTTACGAGCAGTACTTC.

J is TRBJ2-7 and V is TRBV6-5; no definite D call. Germline V gene lookup returns CDR1 MNHEY and CDR2 SVGAGI. Trimming removed 2 bases at V and 3 bases at J, with 11 bases between. This CDR3 has 14 amino acids. The CDR3 nucleotides read TGTGCCAGCAGTTACGCAAGATCATACTACGAGCAGTACTTC. Translating it yields CASSYARSYYEQYF.

This clonotype occurred a few times. The chain carries TRBV28 and TRBJ2-7, with D uncertain. The CDR3 sequence is 13 residues long. The V end lost 3 bases, the J end lost 5 bases, and 11 bases lay between the germline ends. CDR1 and CDR2 from the germline V gene are MDHEN and SYDVKM. CDR3 residues: CASSFGQVNEQYF. Written as DNA, the CDR3 is TGTGCCAGCAGTTTCGGGCAGGTCAACGAGCAGTACTTC.

The chain carries TRBV27 and TRBJ2-1; D is unclear. V dropped 7 bases and J dropped 3 bases, with 13 bases sitting between them. CDR1 and CDR2 from the germline V gene are MNHEY and SMNVEV (reference sequence). The CDR3 is made up of 14 amino acids. The CDR3 region is CASIHSGIYNEQFF. CDR3 coding DNA: TGTGCCAGCATCCACTCTGGAATCTACAATGAGCAGTTCTTC.

V gene TRBV7-8 combines with J gene TRBJ2-6, with 8 bases lining up with TRBD1. The CDR3 has 17 residues. Germline CDR1 reads SGHVS; CDR2 reads FQNEAQ. V shed 5 bases, J shed 1 base, and the junction held 7 bases outside the gene matches. The CDR3 region is CASSVDREVSGANVLTF. CDR3 DNA sequence: TGTGCCAGCAGCGTGGACAGGGAGGTTTCTGGGGCCAACGTCCTGACTTTC. Looking up the rest from reference TRBV7-8 and TRBJ2-6 gives the full variable domain: GAGVSQSPRYKVAKRGQDVALRCDPISGHVSLFWYQQALGQGPEFLTYFQNEAQLDKSGLPSDRFFAERPEGSVSTLKIQRTQQEDSAVYLCASSVDREVSGANVLTFGAGSRLTVL.

DNA of the CDR3: TGTGCCAGCAGCTTGGTGCAGGGATACACTGAAGCTTTCTTT. The encoded protein is CASSLVQGYTEAFF. This rearrangement joins TRBV7-9 to TRBJ1-1; tentatively, D is TRBD1 (5 bases). Germline V gives CDR1 SEHNR, CDR2 FQNEAQ (reference sequence). This CDR3 contains 14 residues. Trimming stripped 3 bases from V and 3 bases from J, with 11 bases between.

This clonotype was picked up a small number of times. The CDR3 loop reads CAWSAARLGATEAFF. CDR3 sequence (DNA): TGTGCCTGGAGTGCCGCCCGCCTGGGGGCGACTGAAGCTTTCTTT. The chain links TRBV30 to TRBJ1-1; TRBD1 might be the D (6 bases). The CDR3 loop spans 15 amino acids. Trimming left V 1 base short and J 5 bases short, with 17 bases between. CDR1 is GTSNPN, CDR2 SVGIG, per germline (reference sequence).

The CDR3 bases are TGTGCCAGCAGCTTAGTGCGAGCGGGGCCTCAAGAGACCCAGTACTTC. As protein: CASSLVRAGPQETQYF. The chain links TRBV7-8 to TRBJ2-5; 7 positions agree with TRBD2. J was trimmed by 2 bases and V by 1 base; bases with no gene match: 7. This CDR3 contains 16 residues. CDR1 and CDR2 (germline): SGHVS, FQNEAQ.